Listed below are T cell receptor beta chains from one sample, sequenced in a study of blood T cell repertoires in COVID-19. Only in-frame clones appear in the TCRdb table, and some are missing; sequencing was by immunoSEQ multiplex PCR. The table includes about 120,000 clones, 85% detected once. Sequenced: peripheral blood. These receptors were collected from a woman older than 75 with acute or convalescent COVID-19. The CDR3 runs from the conserved cysteine through the conserved F or W. A D gene is named only where the DNA matches it firmly. Clone size is given for some rows only: seen once, a few or many times, or a class if the clone is expanded.

>13|NA|NA|TRBV6-2/TRBV6-3|TRBJ1-1
CASSYNGFLSAFF
>16|TRBD1|few|TRBV7-2|TRBJ1-2
CASSLTNRGPDYGYTF
>15|TRBD1|NA|TRBV19|TRBJ2-3
CATRPGQGRGDTQYF
>14|TRBD1|NA|TRBV5-5|TRBJ2-2
CASKGATNTGELFF
>14|TRBD1|NA|TRBV5-1|TRBJ1-3
CASSLEGAPDTIYF
>11|NA|NA|TRBV6-5|TRBJ1-1
CASRGGTEAFF
>15|TRBD2|NA|TRBV18|TRBJ2-2
CASSPAGANTGELFF
>15|NA|NA|TRBV5-5|TRBJ2-3
CASSLSSGRSDTQYF
>14|NA|NA|TRBV24-1|TRBJ1-2
CATSDTTGSYGYTF
>14|NA|NA|TRBV6-1|TRBJ1-5
CASSEAGGRQPQHF
>13|NA|NA|TRBV4-1|TRBJ1-2
CASSQTPPPRNTF
>15|TRBD1|NA|TRBV18|TRBJ1-4
CASSPQRTGREKLFF
>16|NA|NA|TRBV4-1|TRBJ1-2
CASSQPFRASDYGYTF
>12|NA|NA|TRBV6-5|TRBJ1-6
CASKAGNSPLHF
>15|TRBD1|once|TRBV5-1|TRBJ1-1
CASSSEDRGTSPPFF
>16|TRBD1|NA|TRBV19|TRBJ1-5
CASSIAGQGGGQPQHF